Listed here is a single T cell receptor beta chain. It has no known antigen specificity. The sample holds no much larger clone one base away, and base qualities are not on file. The data were obtained in a study of Graves' ophthalmopathy and Graves' hyperthyroidism (dated by TCRdb to 2016 to 2019). Context from the whole study: Hyperthyroidism was considered stable if no progression to ophthalmopathy occurred within 18 months of follow-up. The study used TCR beta repertoire signatures to distinguish Graves' ophthalmopathy from Graves' hyperthyroidism and to predict progression to ophthalmopathy. Once sampling was done, hyperthyroidism patients were given methimazole at a starting dose of 30 mg daily, while ophthalmopathy patients were given high-dose intravenous methylprednisolone. An independent validation cohort was composed of about 20 hyperthyroidism patients and roughly 16 patients who later progressed from hyperthyroidism to ophthalmopathy. In over 5 hyperthyroidism patients, the T-cell repertoire of thyroid tissue was compared with the T-cell repertoire of blood. To explore V-J signatures distinguishing ophthalmopathy from hyperthyroidism, a discovery set of around 100 patients (roughly 45 ophthalmopathy, 55 to 60 stable hyperthyroidism) was enrolled. In total, approximately 130 blood samples were TCR-sequenced: fewer than 50 ophthalmopathy, roughly 77 hyperthyroidism and some 17 hyperthyroidism-to-ophthalmopathy patients. The research as a whole found: In validation, the model predicted ophthalmopathy progression with more than 70% sensitivity and roughly 72% specificity; more than ten predicted patients were CT-confirmed with GO in a median of approximately 6.5 months. Sample size was not predetermined statistically, and investigators were not blinded to group allocation. In cross-validation, the 13-signature model distinguished ophthalmopathy from stable hyperthyroidism with less than 90% sensitivity and 81.08% specificity, while in the test set the corresponding values were about 79% and 69%. Most expanded thyroid clonotypes with a frequency above 0.001 also appeared in blood, which suggests that blood repertoires may reflect the immune response in the thyroid.

From a lookup of the germline V gene (reference sequence), CDR1 and CDR2 are LNHNV and YYDKDF. The CDR3 measures 14 amino acids from cysteine to phenylalanine. Only CDR3 DNA remains: 42 bases, in frame from the first base. Compared with germline, V lacks 1 base and J lacks 2 bases; bases without a gene match: 2. TCR beta CDR3 regions were amplified from RNA transcripts for repertoire sequencing. The first round of RT-PCR was done with HTBI primers and the Qiagen OneStep RT-PCR kit, and was followed by a second round of multiplex PCR, then size selection and purification. The libraries underwent paired-end sequencing with 100 bp reads on an Illumina HiSeq2000. The published analysis was carried out like this. Reads were processed with SOAPnuke, discarding reads with adapters, uncalled bases, mean Phred below 15, or no exact constant-primer or identifier match. COPE v1.2.5 was used to merge high-quality paired reads. Each unique nucleotide sequence was defined as a clonotype, and clonotypes were aligned to IMGT TRB V, D and J references with MiTCR v1.1. The analysis was limited to V-J combinations with a frequency above 0.0001, which together covered just over 98% of the repertoires. A TCR clonal expansion and chaos score per V-J combination was defined as the ratio of F50 clonal expansion to chaos observed in the TCRdist matrix. Welch's t-statistics and random forest were used to reduce features to about a dozen V-J combinations, which were fed into a naive Bayes classifier. The Morisita-Horn index was used to measure how similar the thyroid and blood repertoires were. TCRdb cleaned the public reads at Q25 with fastp, built clones with MiXCR and kept in-frame beta chains. Entries that share a CDR3 protein sequence are merged under the most common genes and DNA. TCRdb, not the authors, supplied the V and J calls. Recorded for this sample are a few hundred thousand distinct CDR3 sequences; approximately 37% of them occurred a single time. In total, the top ten clones hold roughly 4% of the sample.

Hyperthyroidism patients were newly diagnosed, with disease duration under 2 months, and aged 18 to 65 years. Anyone with other autoimmune diseases, uncontrolled infections, pregnancy or lactation was excluded from the study. Clinical symptoms, serum thyroxine, TRAb, thyroid ultrasound and orbital computed tomography were used for diagnosis. Total RNA was extracted with Trizol reagent and quality-checked on an Agilent 2100 Bioanalyzer. The sequence came from an adult man with Graves' hyperthyroidism. The chain couples TRBV15 to TRBJ2-7; 7 central nucleotides agree with TRBD1. What was sequenced was peripheral blood or thyroid tissue (not recorded which). The nucleotide sequence is given as TGTGCCACCAGCAGAGTCGGGACAGCCTACGAGCAGTACTTC. It encodes CATSRVGTAYEQYF.